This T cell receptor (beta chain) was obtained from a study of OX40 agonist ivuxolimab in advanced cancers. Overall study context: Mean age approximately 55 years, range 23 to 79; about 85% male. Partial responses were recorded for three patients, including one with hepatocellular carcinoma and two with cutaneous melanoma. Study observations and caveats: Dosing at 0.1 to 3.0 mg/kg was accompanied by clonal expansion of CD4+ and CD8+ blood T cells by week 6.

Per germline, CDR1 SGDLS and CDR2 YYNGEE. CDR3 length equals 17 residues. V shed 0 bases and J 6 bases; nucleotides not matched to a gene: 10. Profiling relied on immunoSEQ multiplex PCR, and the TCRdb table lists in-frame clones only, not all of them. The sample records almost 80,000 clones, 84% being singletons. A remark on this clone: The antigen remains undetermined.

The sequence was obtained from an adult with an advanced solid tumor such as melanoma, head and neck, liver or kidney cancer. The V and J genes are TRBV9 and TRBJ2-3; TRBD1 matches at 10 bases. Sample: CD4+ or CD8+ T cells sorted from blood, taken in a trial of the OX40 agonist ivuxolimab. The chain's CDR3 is CASSVGVSGQGRDTQYF. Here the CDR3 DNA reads TGTGCCAGCAGCGTAGGGGTGTCGGGACAGGGGCGGGATACGCAGTATTTT.